This TCR beta chain was sequenced during a study of T cells in Graves' hyperthyroidism and ophthalmopathy. PBMCs were sourced from roughly 9.1 ml fresh peripheral blood. Losses at the gene ends were 0 bases for V and 1 base for J; bases not matched to a gene: 8. This CDR3 is 18 amino acids long. Germline CDR1 and CDR2: MNHEY and SVGAGI. Researchers amplified the TCR beta CDR3 regions from RNA transcripts. In the first-round RT-PCR of the TCR CDR3, the HTBI primer set was used. TCRdb processed the multiplex PCR reads anew with MiXCR; each CDR3 protein has one entry. Of hundreds of thousands of distinct CDR3 sequences in the sample, roughly 15% were seen once.

This chain connects TRBV6-5 to TRBJ2-5, with 10 bases aligning to TRBD1. This receptor was identified in a woman in her forties or fifties with Graves' ophthalmopathy. The sample was blood. This chain's CDR3 is CASSYSPFGDRGQETQYF. CDR3 in DNA: TGTGCCAGCAGTTACTCTCCCTTCGGGGACAGGGGCCAAGAGACCCAGTACTTC.